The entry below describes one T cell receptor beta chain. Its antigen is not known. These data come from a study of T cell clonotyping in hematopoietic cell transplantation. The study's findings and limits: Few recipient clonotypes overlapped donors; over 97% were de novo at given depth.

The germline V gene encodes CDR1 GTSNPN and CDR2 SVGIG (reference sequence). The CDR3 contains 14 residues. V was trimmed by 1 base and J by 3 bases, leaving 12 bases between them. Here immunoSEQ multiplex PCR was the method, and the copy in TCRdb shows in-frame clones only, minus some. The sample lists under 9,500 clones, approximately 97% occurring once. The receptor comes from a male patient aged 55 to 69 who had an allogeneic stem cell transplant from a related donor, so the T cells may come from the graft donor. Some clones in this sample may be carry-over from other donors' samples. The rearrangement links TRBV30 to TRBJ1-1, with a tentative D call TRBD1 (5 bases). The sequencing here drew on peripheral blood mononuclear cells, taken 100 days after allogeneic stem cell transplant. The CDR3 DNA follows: TGTGCCTGGAGTGCTGGAGGGGCTGACACTGAAGCTTTCTTT. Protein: CAWSAGGADTEAFF.